This T cell receptor beta chain was captured by sequencing in a study of blood T cell repertoires in COVID-19 (dated by TCRdb to 2020 to 2021). Regarding the study in general: Samples covering the acute and convalescent phases of COVID-19 were provided by collaborators in the United States, Italy and Spain. Where available, HLA class I and class II types were obtained from metadata supplied by the sample provider rather than from assay-based typing. Subjects who had been exposed to COVID-19, were actively infected with it, or had recovered from it provided the deeply sampled blood TCRbeta repertoires that made up the dataset. Sample metadata almost always included a de-identified subject ID, COVID-19 status, age in years and sex. Samples were obtained from the ongoing ImmuneRACE study (first 160 participants) and from 1,000 to 1,500 subjects provided by 6 global collaborators. The prospective study material was composed of cDNA or gDNA derived from T cells, B-cell-depleted T cells, or PBMCs. The repertoires were made available in a free public database intended to serve as a resource for research on the immune response to SARS-CoV-2.

Comment on this clone: Its specific antigen is unknown. No quality values exist for individual bases; no much larger clone is one base distant.

TCRbeta CDR3 regions were amplified from genomic DNA by means of the immunoSEQ Assay, a bias-controlled multiplex PCR. Per the authors' processing: The number of nucleated cells in each sample was estimated by amplification of reference gene primers within the assay. To quantify the absolute abundance of each unique TCRbeta CDR3 rearrangement, sequence reads were collapsed and filtered. For each sample, productive Simpson clonality was calculated as the square root of Simpson's diversity index across productive rearrangements. TCRdb holds this immuneACCESS table with in-frame rearrangements only. Some clones are missing; in checked studies, unresolved V genes explain under half, and the rest has no known cause. V and J calls and clone size follow that table, whereas D and trimming were derived from the DNA. The sample has about 32,000 clones on record, just over 85% of them singletons. Jointly, the top ten make up 5.5% to 6.5% of the sample.

V trim: 2 bases; J trim: 9 bases; unmatched bases: 8. In the germline V gene (reference sequence), CDR1 corresponds to SGHNT and CDR2 to YYREEE. From the cysteine through the phenylalanine, the CDR3 covers 15 amino acids. This entry keeps only the CDR3 DNA: 45 bases, framed from base 1. Each collaborating institution followed its own protocols to collect whole blood in K2EDTA tubes. Collaborator samples were shipped for TCRbeta analysis as frozen whole blood, isolated PBMCs, or DNA extracted from either sample type. What the work shows at the level of the full study, not this receptor alone: Clinical and demographic metadata were provided uncurated, with the amount varying by source and participant.

Sequencing was carried out using peripheral blood. The chain is encoded by TRBV5-4 joined to TRBJ2-1; the junction holds 10 bases that match TRBD1. The source is a woman older than 75 with active or convalescent COVID-19. The CDR3 region reads CASSFRQGANREQFF. The DNA sequence is given as TGTGCCAGCAGCTTCCGACAGGGGGCCAATCGTGAGCAGTTCTTC.